This T cell receptor (beta chain) was sequenced in a study of T cell responses to AZD1222 COVID-19 vaccine. General observations from the study: In the spike-specific TCR repertoire, nearly half reportedly target unmutated variant regions. Only 5 or 6 AZD1222 recipients were seropositive at baseline. Clonal diversity may have been underestimated in mostly white British donors.

This clone appeared a few times. Its target is unknown. This CDR3 is built from 15 residues. CDR1 SGHAT and CDR2 FQNNGV come from the germline V gene. Trimming stripped 6 bases from V and 2 bases from J, with 15 bases between. TCRdb's table, derived via immunoSEQ multiplex PCR, lists solely in-frame clones and lacks some. The sample contains 150,000 or so clones, approximately 87% of which appear only once. The chain uses TRBV11-2 and TRBJ2-3, with D perhaps TRBD2 (5 bases). This TCR was sampled from an adult who received the AZD1222 COVID-19 vaccine. The sample consisted of peripheral blood, taken 28 days after the second AZD1222 dose. The CDR3 reads CASSPFGGLTDTQYF. CDR3 nucleotide sequence: TGTGCCAGCAGTCCATTCGGCGGGCTCACAGATACGCAGTATTTT.